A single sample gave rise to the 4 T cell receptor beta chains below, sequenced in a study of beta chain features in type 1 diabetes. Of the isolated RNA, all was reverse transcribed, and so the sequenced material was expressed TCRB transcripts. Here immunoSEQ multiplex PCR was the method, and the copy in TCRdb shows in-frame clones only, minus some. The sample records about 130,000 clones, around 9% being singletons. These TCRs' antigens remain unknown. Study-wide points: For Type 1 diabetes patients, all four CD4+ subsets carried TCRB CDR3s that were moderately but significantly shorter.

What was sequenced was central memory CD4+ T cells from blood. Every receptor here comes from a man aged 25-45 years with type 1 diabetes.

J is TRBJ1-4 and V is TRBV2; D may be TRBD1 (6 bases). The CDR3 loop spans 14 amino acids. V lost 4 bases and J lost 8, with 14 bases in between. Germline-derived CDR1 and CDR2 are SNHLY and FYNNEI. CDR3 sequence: CASSVAQGPEKLFF. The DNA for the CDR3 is TGTGCCAGCAGTGTCGCACAGGGACCGGAAAAACTGTTTTTT. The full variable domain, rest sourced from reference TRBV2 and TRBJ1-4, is EPEVTQTPSHQVTQMGQEVILRCVPISNHLYFYWYRQILGQKVEFLVSFYNNEISEKSEIFDDQFSVERPDGSNFTLKIRSTKLEDSAMYFCASSVAQGPEKLFFGSGTQLSVL.

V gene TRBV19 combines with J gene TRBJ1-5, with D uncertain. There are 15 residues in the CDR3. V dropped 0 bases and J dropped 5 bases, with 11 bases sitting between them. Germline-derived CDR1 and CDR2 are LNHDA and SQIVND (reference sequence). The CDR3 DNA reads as TGTGCCAGTAGTATAGATCTGCACGGGGATCAGCCCCAGCATTTT. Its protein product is CASSIDLHGDQPQHF.

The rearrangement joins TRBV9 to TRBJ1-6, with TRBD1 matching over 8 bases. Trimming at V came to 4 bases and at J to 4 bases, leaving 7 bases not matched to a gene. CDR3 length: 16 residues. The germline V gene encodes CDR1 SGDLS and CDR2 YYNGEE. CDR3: CASSPRTGTYNSPLHF. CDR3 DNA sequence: TGTGCCAGCAGCCCCCGGACAGGGACTTATAATTCACCCCTCCACTTT.

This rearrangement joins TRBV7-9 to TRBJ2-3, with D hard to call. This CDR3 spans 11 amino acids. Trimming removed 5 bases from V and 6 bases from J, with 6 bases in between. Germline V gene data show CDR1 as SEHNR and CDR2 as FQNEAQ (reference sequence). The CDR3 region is CASSQRDTQYF. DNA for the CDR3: TGTGCCAGCAGCCAACGGGATACGCAGTATTTT.